This TCR beta chain was profiled in a study of vaccination effects on CD4 cells after COVID-19. Overall study: Peptides at 10 ug/ml and IL-2 at 9.5 to 10 IU/ml were added to 2 million or so PBMC per well.

After around nine days in culture, the CD4+ T cells were isolated. Days 3 and 7 saw half the medium replaced with IL-2 medium. As to this clone: Its antigen is as yet unknown.

The study's findings and limits: After vaccination, at late timepoints, clones induced by infection and by vaccine contracted markedly.

Assay: immunoSEQ multiplex PCR; the TCRdb copy retains only in-frame clones and omits some. This sample has 50,000 to 60,000 clones, with 70% to 80% found just once. The CDR3 runs to 16 residues. Germline assignment: CDR1 MNHEY and CDR2 SVGAGI. Trimming stripped 4 bases from V and 0 bases from J, with 13 bases between. The genes are TRBV6-5 and TRBJ1-3; D is unresolved. The specimen was CD4+ T cells from PBMCs cultured without peptide, collected before COVID-19 vaccination. The TCR originated in a human donor who received a COVID-19 vaccine. DNA for the CDR3: TGTGCCAGCAGTTTAAATAGGGCCTTCTCTGGAAACACCATATATTTT. Encoded protein: CASSLNRAFSGNTIYF.